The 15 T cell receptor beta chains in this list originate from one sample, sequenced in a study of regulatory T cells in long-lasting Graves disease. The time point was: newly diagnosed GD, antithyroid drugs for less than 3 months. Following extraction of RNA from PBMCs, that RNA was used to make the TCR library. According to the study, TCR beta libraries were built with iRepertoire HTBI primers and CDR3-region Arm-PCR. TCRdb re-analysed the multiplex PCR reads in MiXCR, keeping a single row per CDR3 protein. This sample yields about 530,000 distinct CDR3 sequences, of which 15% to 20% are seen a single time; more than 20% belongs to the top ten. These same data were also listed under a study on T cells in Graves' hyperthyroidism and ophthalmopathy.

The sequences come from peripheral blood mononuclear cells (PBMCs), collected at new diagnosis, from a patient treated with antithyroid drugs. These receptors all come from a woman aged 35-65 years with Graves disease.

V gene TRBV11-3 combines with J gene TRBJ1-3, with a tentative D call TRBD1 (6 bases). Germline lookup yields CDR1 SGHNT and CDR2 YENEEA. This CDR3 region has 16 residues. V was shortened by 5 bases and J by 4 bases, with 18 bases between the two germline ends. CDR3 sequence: CASSPYNRTEGNTIYF. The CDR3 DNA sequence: TGTGCCAGCAGCCCCTACAACCGGACAGAAGGAAACACCATATATTTT.

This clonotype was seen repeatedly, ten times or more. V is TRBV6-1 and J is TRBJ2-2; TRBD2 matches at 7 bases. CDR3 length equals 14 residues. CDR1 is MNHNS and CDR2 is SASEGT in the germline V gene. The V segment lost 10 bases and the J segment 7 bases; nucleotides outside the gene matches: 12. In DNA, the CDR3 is TGTGCCACCCGCAATACCGGGGGGATCGGGGAGCTGTTTTTT. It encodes CATRNTGGIGELFF.

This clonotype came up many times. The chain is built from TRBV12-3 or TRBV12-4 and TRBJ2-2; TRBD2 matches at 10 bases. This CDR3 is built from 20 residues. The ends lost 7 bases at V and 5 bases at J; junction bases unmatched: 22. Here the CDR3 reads CASTRFSGGQVFEGTGELFF. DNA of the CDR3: TGTGCCAGCACCCGCTTTAGCGGGGGGCAGGTATTTGAGGGGACCGGGGAGCTGTTTTTT.

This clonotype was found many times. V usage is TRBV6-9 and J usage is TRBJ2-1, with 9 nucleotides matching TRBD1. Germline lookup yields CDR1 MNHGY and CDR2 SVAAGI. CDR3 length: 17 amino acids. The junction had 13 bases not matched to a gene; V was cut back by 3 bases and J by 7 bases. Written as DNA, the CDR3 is TGTGCCAGCAGTTACCCGCCGCCGGGACAGGGCGAGAATGAGCAGTTCTTC. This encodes CASSYPPPGQGENEQFF.

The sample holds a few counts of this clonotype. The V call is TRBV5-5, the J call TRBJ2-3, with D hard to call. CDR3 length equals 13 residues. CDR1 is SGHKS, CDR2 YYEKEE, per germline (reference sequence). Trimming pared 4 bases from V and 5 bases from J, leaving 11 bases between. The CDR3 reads CASSGVNGDTQYF. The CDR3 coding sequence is TGTGCCAGCAGCGGGGTAAACGGAGATACGCAGTATTTT.

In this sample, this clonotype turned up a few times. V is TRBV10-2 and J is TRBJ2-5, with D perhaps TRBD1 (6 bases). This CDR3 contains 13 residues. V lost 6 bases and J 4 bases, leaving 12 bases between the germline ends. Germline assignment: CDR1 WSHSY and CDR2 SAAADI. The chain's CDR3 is CASRRVGAETQYF. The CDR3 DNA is TGCGCCAGCAGAAGGGTGGGGGCAGAGACCCAGTACTTC.

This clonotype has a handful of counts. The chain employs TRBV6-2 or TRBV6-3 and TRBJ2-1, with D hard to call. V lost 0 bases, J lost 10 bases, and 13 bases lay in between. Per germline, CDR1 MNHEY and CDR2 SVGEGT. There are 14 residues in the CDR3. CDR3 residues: CASSYSGGADEQFF. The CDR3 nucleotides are TGTGCCAGCAGTTACTCGGGTGGTGCGGACGAGCAGTTCTTC.

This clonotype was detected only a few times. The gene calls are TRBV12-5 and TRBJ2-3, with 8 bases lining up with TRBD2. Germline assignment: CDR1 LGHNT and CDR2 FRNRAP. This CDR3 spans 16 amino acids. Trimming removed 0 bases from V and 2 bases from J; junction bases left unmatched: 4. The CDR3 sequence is CASGLVVGLDTDTQYF. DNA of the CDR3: TGTGCTAGTGGTTTGGTAGTGGGACTAGACACAGATACGCAGTATTTT.

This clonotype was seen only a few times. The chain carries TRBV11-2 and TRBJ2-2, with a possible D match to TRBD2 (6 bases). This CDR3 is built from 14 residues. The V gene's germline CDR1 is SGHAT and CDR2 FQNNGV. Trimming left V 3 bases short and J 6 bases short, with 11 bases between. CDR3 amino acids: CASSFRTISGELFF. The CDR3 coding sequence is TGTGCCAGCAGCTTCCGGACTATCTCCGGGGAGCTGTTTTTT.

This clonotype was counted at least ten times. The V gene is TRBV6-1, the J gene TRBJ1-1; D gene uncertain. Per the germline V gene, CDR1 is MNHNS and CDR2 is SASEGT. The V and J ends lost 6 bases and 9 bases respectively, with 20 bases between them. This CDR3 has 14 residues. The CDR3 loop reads CASRTEGKRSKAFF. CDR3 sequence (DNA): TGTGCCAGCAGAACGGAAGGAAAACGGTCAAAAGCTTTCTTT.

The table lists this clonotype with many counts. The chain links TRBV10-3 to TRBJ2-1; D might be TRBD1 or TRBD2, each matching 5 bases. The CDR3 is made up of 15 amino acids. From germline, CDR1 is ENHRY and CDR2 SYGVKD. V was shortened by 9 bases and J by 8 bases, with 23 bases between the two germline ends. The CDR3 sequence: CAIKARDGRLYEQFF. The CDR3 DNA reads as TGTGCCATTAAGGCACGGGACGGCCGGTTGTATGAGCAGTTCTTC.

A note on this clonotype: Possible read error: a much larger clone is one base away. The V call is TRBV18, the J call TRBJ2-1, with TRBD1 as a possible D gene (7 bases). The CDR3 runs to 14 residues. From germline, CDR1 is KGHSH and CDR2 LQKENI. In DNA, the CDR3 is TGTGCCAGCTCACCTCCCCCGGAGGGGGCTGAGCGGTTCTTC. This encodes CASSPPPEGAERFF. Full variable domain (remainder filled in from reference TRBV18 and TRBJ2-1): NAGVMQNPRHLVRRRGQEARLRCSPMKGHSHVYWYRQLPEEGLKFMVYLQKENIIDESGMPKERFSAEFPKEGPSILRIQQVVRGDSAAYFCASSPPPEGAERFFGPGTRLTVL.

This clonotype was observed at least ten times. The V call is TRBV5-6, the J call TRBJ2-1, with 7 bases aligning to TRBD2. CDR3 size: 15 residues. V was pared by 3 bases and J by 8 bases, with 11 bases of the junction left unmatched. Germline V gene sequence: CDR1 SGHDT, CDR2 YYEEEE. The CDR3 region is CASSWGGGGIHEQFF. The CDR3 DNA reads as TGTGCCAGCAGCTGGGGGGGTGGAGGGATCCATGAGCAGTTCTTC.

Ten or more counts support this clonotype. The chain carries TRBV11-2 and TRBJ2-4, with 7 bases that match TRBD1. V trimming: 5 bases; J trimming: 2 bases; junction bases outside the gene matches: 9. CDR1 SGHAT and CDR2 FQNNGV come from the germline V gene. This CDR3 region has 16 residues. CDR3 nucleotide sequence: TGTGCCAGCAGCCAAGACAGGGCCCCAACCAAAAACATTCAGTACTTC. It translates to CASSQDRAPTKNIQYF.

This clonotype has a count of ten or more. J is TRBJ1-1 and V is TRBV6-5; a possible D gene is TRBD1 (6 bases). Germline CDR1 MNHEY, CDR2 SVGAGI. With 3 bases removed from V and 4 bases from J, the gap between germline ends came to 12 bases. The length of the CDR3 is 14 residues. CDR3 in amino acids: CASSYTQGGTEAFF. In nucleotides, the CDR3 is TGTGCCAGCAGTTATACCCAAGGGGGCACTGAAGCTTTCTTT.